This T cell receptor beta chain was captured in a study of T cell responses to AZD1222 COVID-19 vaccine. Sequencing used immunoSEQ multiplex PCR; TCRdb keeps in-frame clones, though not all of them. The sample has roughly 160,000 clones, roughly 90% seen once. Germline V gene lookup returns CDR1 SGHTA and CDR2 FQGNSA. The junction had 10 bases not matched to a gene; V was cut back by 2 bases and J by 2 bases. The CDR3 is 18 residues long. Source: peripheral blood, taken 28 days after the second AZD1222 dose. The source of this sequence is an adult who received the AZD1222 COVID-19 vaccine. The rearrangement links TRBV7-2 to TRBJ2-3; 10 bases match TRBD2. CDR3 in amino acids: CASSLFRSSGGVTDTQYF. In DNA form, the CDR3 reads TGTGCCAGCAGCTTATTTCGTTCCAGCGGGGGGGTCACAGATACGCAGTATTTT.